This TCR beta chain was captured in a study of glioma-infiltrating T cells after dendritic cell vaccination. The germline gives CDR1 GTSNPN, CDR2 SVGIG (reference sequence). CDR3 length: 13 amino acids. Trimming left V 7 bases short and J 4 bases short, with 16 bases between. Specified time point: after dendritic cell vaccination, including at tumor progression/relapse. Libraries were prepared by immunoSEQ multiplex PCR; TCRdb keeps only in-frame clonotypes and omits some of them. The repertoire holds roughly 60,000 clones, with 85% as singletons. The rearrangement joins TRBV30 to TRBJ1-2; D is undetermined. Sequencing used blood, obtained after dendritic cell vaccination. This TCR derives from a human donor with glioblastoma. The CDR3 protein is CASRRTDFYGYTF. The CDR3 DNA reads as TGTGCCTCCCGGCGTACAGATTTCTATGGCTACACCTTC.